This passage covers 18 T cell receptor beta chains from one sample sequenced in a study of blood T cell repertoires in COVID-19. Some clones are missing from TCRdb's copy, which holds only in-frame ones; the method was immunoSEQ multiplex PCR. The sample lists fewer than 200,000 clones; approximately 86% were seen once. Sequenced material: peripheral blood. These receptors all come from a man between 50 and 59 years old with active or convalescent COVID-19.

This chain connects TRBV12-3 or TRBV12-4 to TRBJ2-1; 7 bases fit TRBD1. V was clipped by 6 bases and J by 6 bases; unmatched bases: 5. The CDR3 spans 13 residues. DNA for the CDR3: TGTGCCAGCAGACCCACAGGGGCCAATGAGCAGTTCTTC. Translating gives CASRPTGANEQFF.

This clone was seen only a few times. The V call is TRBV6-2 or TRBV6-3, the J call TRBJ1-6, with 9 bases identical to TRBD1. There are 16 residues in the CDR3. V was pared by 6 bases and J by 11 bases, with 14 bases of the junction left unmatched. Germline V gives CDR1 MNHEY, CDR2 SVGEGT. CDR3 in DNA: TGTGCCAGCAGCCCCAACGACAGGGGGGACGAGACACCCCTCCACTTT. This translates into CASSPNDRGDETPLHF.

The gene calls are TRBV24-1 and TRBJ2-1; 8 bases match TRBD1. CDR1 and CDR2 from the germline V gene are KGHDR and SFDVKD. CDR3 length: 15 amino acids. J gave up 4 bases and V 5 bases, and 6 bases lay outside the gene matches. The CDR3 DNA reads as TGTGCCACCAGTGGCAGGGGGCGCGTATACAATGAGCAGTTCTTC. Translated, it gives CATSGRGRVYNEQFF.

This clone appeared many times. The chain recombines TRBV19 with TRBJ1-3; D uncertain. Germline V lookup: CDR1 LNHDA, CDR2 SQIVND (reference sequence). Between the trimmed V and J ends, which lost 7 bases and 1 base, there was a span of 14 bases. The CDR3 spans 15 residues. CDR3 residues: CASITSVRSGNTIYF. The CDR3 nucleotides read TGTGCCAGTATTACCAGCGTGAGGTCTGGAAACACCATATATTTT.

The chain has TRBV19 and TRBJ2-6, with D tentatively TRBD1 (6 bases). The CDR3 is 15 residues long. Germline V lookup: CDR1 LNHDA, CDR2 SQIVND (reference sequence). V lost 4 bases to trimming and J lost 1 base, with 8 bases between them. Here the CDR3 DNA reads TGTGCCAGTAGTAAACAGGGTTCTGGGGCCAACGTCCTGACTTTC. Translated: CASSKQGSGANVLTF.

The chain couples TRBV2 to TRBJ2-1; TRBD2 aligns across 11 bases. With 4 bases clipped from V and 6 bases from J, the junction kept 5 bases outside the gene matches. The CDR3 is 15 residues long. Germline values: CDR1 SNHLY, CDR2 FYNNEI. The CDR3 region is CASSGLAGGFNEQFF. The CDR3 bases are TGTGCCAGCAGTGGGTTAGCGGGGGGGTTCAATGAGCAGTTCTTC.

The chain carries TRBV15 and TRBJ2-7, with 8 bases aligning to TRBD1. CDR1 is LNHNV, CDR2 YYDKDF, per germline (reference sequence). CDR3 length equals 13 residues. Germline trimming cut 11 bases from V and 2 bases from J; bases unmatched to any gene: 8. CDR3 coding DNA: TGTGCCGTTAGACAGGGGCCCGCCTACGAGCAGTACTTC. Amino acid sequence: CAVRQGPAYEQYF.

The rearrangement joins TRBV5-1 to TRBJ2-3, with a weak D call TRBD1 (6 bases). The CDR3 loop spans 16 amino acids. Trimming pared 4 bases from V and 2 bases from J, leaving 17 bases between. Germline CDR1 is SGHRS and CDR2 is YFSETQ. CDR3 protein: CASSVTGEPTTDTQYF. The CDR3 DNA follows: TGCGCCAGCAGCGTGACAGGCGAACCTACCACAGATACGCAGTATTTT.

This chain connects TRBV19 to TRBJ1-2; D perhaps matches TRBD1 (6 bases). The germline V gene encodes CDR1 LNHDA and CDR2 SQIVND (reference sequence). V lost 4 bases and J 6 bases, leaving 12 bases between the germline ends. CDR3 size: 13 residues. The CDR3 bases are TGTGCCAGTAGTACTATAGACAGGCATGGCTACACCTTC. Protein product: CASSTIDRHGYTF. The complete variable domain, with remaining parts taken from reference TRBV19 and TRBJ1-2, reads DGGITQSPKYLFRKEGQNVTLSCEQNLNHDAMYWYRQDPGQGLRLIYYSQIVNDFQKGDIAEGYSVSREKKESFPLTVTSAQKNPTAFYLCASSTIDRHGYTFGSGTRLTVV.

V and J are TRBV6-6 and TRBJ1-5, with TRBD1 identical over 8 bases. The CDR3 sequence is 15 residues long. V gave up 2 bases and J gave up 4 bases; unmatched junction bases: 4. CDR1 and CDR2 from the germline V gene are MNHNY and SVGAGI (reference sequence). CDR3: CASSYPTGENQPQHF. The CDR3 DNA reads TGTGCCAGCAGTTACCCGACAGGGGAGAATCAGCCCCAGCATTTT.

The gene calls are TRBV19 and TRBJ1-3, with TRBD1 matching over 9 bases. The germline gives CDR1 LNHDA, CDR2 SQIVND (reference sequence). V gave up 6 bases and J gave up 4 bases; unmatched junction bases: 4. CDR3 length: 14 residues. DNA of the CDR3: TGTGCCAGTAGGCGGACAGGGGAAGGAAACACCATATATTTT. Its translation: CASRRTGEGNTIYF. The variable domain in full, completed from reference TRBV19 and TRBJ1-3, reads DGGITQSPKYLFRKEGQNVTLSCEQNLNHDAMYWYRQDPGQGLRLIYYSQIVNDFQKGDIAEGYSVSREKKESFPLTVTSAQKNPTAFYLCASRRTGEGNTIYFGEGSWLTVV.

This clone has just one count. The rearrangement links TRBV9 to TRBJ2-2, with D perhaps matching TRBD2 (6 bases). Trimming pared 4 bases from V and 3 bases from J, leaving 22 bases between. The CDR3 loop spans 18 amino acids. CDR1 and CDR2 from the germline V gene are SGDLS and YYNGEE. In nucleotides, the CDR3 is TGTGCCAGCAGCCCATTGCCCGGGCCGCGGGGATACACCGGGGAGCTGTTTTTT. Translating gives CASSPLPGPRGYTGELFF.

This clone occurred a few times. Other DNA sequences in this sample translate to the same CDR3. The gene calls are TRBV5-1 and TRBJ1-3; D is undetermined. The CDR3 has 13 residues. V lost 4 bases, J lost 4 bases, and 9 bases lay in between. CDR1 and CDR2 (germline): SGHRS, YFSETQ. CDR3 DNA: TGCGCCAGCAGCCCCGGTTCAGGAAACACCATATATTTT. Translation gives CASSPGSGNTIYF.

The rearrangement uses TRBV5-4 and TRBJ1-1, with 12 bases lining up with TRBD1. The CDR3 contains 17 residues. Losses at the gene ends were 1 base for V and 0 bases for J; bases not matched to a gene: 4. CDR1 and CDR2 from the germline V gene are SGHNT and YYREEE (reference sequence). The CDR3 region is CASSLTGQGALNTEAFF. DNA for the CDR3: TGTGCCAGCAGCTTGACGGGACAGGGGGCGCTGAACACTGAAGCTTTCTTT.

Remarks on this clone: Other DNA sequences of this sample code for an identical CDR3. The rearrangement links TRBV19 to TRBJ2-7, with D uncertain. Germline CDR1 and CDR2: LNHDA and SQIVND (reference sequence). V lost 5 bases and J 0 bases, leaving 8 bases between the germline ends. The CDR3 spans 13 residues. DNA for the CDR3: TGTGCCAGTAGTCCCGGTAGCTCCTACGAGCAGTACTTC. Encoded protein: CASSPGSSYEQYF.

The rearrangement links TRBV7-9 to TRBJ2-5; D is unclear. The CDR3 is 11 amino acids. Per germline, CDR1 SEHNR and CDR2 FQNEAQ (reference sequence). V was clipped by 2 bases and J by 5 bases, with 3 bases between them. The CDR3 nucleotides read TGTGCCAGCAGCTTACAGGAGACCCAGTACTTC. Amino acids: CASSLQETQYF.

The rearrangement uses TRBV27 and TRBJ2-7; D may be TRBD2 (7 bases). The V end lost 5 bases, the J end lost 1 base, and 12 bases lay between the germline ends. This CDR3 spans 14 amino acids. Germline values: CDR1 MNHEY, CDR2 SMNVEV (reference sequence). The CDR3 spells CASSRTRGSYEQYF. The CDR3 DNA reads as TGTGCCAGCAGTAGGACTAGGGGGTCCTACGAGCAGTACTTC.

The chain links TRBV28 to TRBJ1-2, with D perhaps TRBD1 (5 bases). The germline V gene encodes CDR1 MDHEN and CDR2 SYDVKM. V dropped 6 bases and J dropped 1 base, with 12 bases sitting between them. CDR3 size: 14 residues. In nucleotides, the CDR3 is TGTGCCAGCAGGGTAGACAGTTTTAACTATGGCTACACCTTC. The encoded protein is CASRVDSFNYGYTF.